The 24 T cell receptor beta chains given below trace back to one sample, sequenced in a study of siplizumab effects on memory and regulatory T cells. TCRdb keeps only in-frame clones here, not all; method: immunoSEQ multiplex PCR. The data contain more than 95,000 clones, over 90% of them singletons. Sequencing input: Tregs sorted from blood. These receptors all come from a human donor in good health.

This chain links TRBV5-6 with TRBJ2-1, with 10 nucleotides matching TRBD2. The germline V gene has CDR1 SGHDT and CDR2 YYEEEE. This CDR3 spans 15 amino acids. The junction had 9 bases not matched to a gene; V was cut back by 2 bases and J by 10 bases. In DNA form, the CDR3 reads TGTGCCAGCAGCTTCCGTTCTAGCGGGAGACGGGAGCAGTTCTTC. This translates into CASSFRSSGRREQFF. The full variable domain, in which reference TRBV5-6 and TRBJ2-1 provide the parts outside the CDR3, is DAGVTQSPTHLIKTRGQQVTLRCSPKSGHDTVSWYQQALGQGPQFIFQYYEEEERQRGNFPDRFSGHQFPNYSSELNVNALLLGDSALYLCASSFRSSGRREQFFGPGTRLTVL.

The J gene is TRBJ1-2, the V gene TRBV27; D is ambiguous. The CDR3 runs to 13 residues. The V gene's germline CDR1 is MNHEY and CDR2 SMNVEV (reference sequence). V was cut by 5 bases and J by 13 bases, with 20 bases left in between. CDR3 region: CASSPSRLSLLTF. For the CDR3, the DNA is TGTGCCAGCAGTCCATCTCGTCTCAGTCTCCTCACCTTC.

V gene TRBV18 combines with J gene TRBJ2-7, with TRBD2 matching 10 bases. CDR3 length: 18 amino acids. The germline CDR1 and CDR2 sequences are KGHSH and LQKENI. J lost 3 bases, V lost 4 bases, and 15 bases had no gene match. The CDR3 nucleotides read TGTGCCAGCTCACGTCTTCCCGGGACTAGCGAAAAACGCTACGAGCAGTACTTC. The encoded protein is CASSRLPGTSEKRYEQYF.

The chain carries TRBV18 and TRBJ2-7; the D is unclear. Germline V gene data show CDR1 as KGHSH and CDR2 as LQKENI. This CDR3 has 13 residues. Trimming took off 3 bases at V and 5 bases at J, with 11 bases between the two ends. In nucleotides, the CDR3 is TGTGCCAGCTCACCGTTGGGTGAGAACGAGCAGTACTTC. This codes for CASSPLGENEQYF.

The chain carries TRBV27 and TRBJ1-2; maybe TRBD1 (6 bases). V shed 5 bases and J shed 4 bases, with 23 bases lying between them. This CDR3 region has 17 residues. CDR1 is MNHEY and CDR2 is SMNVEV in the germline V gene (reference sequence). CDR3 sequence reads: CASSPLGLQGSTYGYTF. The DNA for the CDR3 is TGTGCCAGCAGTCCCCTTGGATTACAGGGTTCGACCTATGGCTACACCTTC.

The chain is built from TRBV29-1 and TRBJ1-1, with 8 bases fitting TRBD1. This CDR3 region has 12 residues. Germline assignment: CDR1 SQVTM and CDR2 ANQGSEA. V lost 7 bases and J lost 4; bases outside the gene matches: 5. CDR3 amino acids: CSADREGTEAFF. As DNA, the CDR3 is TGCAGCGCGGACAGGGAGGGCACTGAAGCTTTCTTT.

The V call is TRBV11-2, the J call TRBJ2-7, with 7 bases matching TRBD2. CDR3 size: 16 residues. CDR1 SGHAT and CDR2 FQNNGV come from the germline V gene. Unmatched junction bases numbered 13, after V lost 0 bases and J lost 8 bases. CDR3 in DNA: TGTGCCAGCAGCTTAGATCAAGAACGGGGGGTGAGGAAGCAGTACTTC. This codes for CASSLDQERGVRKQYF.

The CDR3 is CASSLFGQGNTDTQYF. The DNA for the CDR3 is TGCGCCAGCAGCTTGTTTGGGCAGGGAAACACAGATACGCAGTATTTT. The chain has TRBV5-1 and TRBJ2-3; D is perhaps TRBD1 (5 bases). This CDR3 region has 16 residues. Germline V gene sequence: CDR1 SGHRS, CDR2 YFSETQ. Trimming left V 1 base short and J 2 bases short, with 14 bases between. The variable domain in full, completed from reference TRBV5-1 and TRBJ2-3, reads KAGVTQTPRYLIKTRGQQVTLSCSPISGHRSVSWYQQTPGQGLQFLFEYFSETQRNKGNFPGRFSGRQFSNSRSEMNVSTLELGDSALYLCASSLFGQGNTDTQYFGPGTRLTVL.

The chain carries TRBV27 and TRBJ1-2; the D is unclear. Germline-derived CDR1 and CDR2 are MNHEY and SMNVEV (reference sequence). The CDR3 runs 13 residues. V lost 0 bases and J lost 7, with 9 bases in between. The CDR3 protein is CASSLSGLGGYTF. CDR3 sequence (DNA): TGTGCCAGCAGTTTATCGGGGTTGGGTGGCTACACCTTC.

The gene calls are TRBV4-1 and TRBJ1-1; D not certain. The CDR3 spans 15 residues. The germline V and J ends were trimmed by 3 bases and 0 bases, with 11 bases remaining between them. The germline gives CDR1 MGHRA, CDR2 YSYEKL. CDR3 sequence reads: CASSQETTLNTEAFF. The DNA of the CDR3 is TGCGCCAGCAGCCAGGAAACGACACTGAACACTGAAGCTTTCTTT.

The rearrangement links TRBV30 to TRBJ2-3, with TRBD2 as a possible D gene (5 bases). Trimming cost V 4 bases and J 5 bases, with 13 bases left between them. Looked up from germline, CDR1 is GTSNPN and CDR2 is SVGIG (reference sequence). The CDR3 has 13 amino acids. The CDR3 sequence: CAWKSLGGDTQYF. CDR3 nucleotides: TGTGCCTGGAAGTCCCTCGGAGGAGATACGCAGTATTTT.

The CDR3 bases are TGTGCCAGCAGTGGTCTTTGGACAGGGTGGGCCGGGGAGCTGTTTTTT. This sequence encodes CASSGLWTGWAGELFF. The chain links TRBV6-1 to TRBJ2-2; 8 bases align to TRBD1. J lost 6 bases, V lost 4 bases, and 10 bases had no gene match. CDR3 size: 16 residues. The germline CDR1 and CDR2 sequences are MNHNS and SASEGT.

J is TRBJ2-3 and V is TRBV7-2; D is unclear. Germline V gene sequence: CDR1 SGHTA, CDR2 FQGNSA. Trimming stripped 3 bases from V and 2 bases from J, with 12 bases between. This CDR3 contains 15 residues. The CDR3 spells CASSLVSSTTDTQYF. CDR3 DNA: TGTGCCAGCAGCTTGGTATCGTCCACCACAGATACGCAGTATTTT.

The genes are TRBV4-1 and TRBJ1-6; D is perhaps TRBD1 (6 bases). Germline lookup yields CDR1 MGHRA and CDR2 YSYEKL. The CDR3 has 16 residues. Between the trimmed V and J ends, which lost 1 base and 7 bases, there was a span of 14 bases. CDR3 nucleotide sequence: TGCGCCAGCAGCCAAGGTTTCGGGACAAGAAATTCACCCCTCCACTTT. It translates to CASSQGFGTRNSPLHF.

This clone showed up just once. V usage is TRBV19 and J usage is TRBJ1-1; a possible D gene is TRBD1 (5 bases). Germline V gene lookup returns CDR1 LNHDA and CDR2 SQIVND (reference sequence). This CDR3 is 13 amino acids long. V was trimmed by 7 bases and J by 6 bases, leaving 15 bases between them. CDR3 protein: CASIGRADPEAFF. The CDR3 region has the DNA TGTGCCAGTATAGGCAGGGCCGACCCTGAAGCTTTCTTT. The full variable domain, with the rest looked up from reference TRBV19 and TRBJ1-1, is DGGITQSPKYLFRKEGQNVTLSCEQNLNHDAMYWYRQDPGQGLRLIYYSQIVNDFQKGDIAEGYSVSREKKESFPLTVTSAQKNPTAFYLCASIGRADPEAFFGQGTRLTVV.

This sequence joins TRBV5-1 and TRBJ2-1, with 10 positions matching TRBD1. Germline V gene lookup returns CDR1 SGHRS and CDR2 YFSETQ. With 0 bases clipped from V and 8 bases from J, the junction kept 5 bases outside the gene matches. The length of the CDR3 is 15 residues. CDR3 amino acids: CASSLGDRGGDEQFF. The DNA of the CDR3 is TGCGCCAGCAGCTTGGGGGACAGGGGTGGGGATGAGCAGTTCTTC.

The V and J genes are TRBV27 and TRBJ2-3, with D possibly TRBD1 on 5 matching bases. Trimming pared 5 bases from V and 5 bases from J, leaving 14 bases between. This CDR3 has 14 amino acids. Per the germline V gene, CDR1 is MNHEY and CDR2 is SMNVEV (reference sequence). CDR3 sequence (DNA): TGTGCCAGCAGTCCACTGGGGCGGAGAGATACGCAGTATTTT. Its protein is CASSPLGRRDTQYF.

The chain recombines TRBV11-3 with TRBJ1-1; tentatively, D is TRBD1 (5 bases). V lost 5 bases to trimming and J lost 2 bases, with 15 bases between them. Germline assignment: CDR1 SGHNT and CDR2 YENEEA. The CDR3 totals 15 residues. The CDR3 here is CASSPSTRGNTEAFF. CDR3 bases: TGTGCCAGCAGCCCGAGTACTAGGGGTAACACTGAAGCTTTCTTT.

The V and J genes are TRBV7-9 and TRBJ2-1; the match to TRBD2 covers 10 bases. J was trimmed by 2 bases and V by 0 bases; bases with no gene match: 10. CDR1 and CDR2 (germline): SEHNR, FQNEAQ (reference sequence). The CDR3 length is 19 residues. The CDR3 DNA sequence: TGTGCCAGCAGCTTAGCCCCCCGTGGACTAGCGGAGGCCTACAATGAGCAGTTCTTC. As protein: CASSLAPRGLAEAYNEQFF.

The J gene is TRBJ2-7, the V gene TRBV6-6, with 9 bases lining up with TRBD1. J gave up 7 bases and V 2 bases, and 6 bases lay outside the gene matches. Germline loops: CDR1 MNHNY, CDR2 SVGAGI (reference sequence). CDR3 length: 14 amino acids. The CDR3 is CASSYVGQGREQYF. The CDR3 bases are TGTGCCAGCAGTTACGTGGGACAGGGAAGGGAGCAGTACTTC.

The chain is built from TRBV9 and TRBJ2-3; the D is unclear. Trimming pared 3 bases from V and 6 bases from J, leaving 11 bases between. Germline-derived CDR1 and CDR2 are SGDLS and YYNGEE. This CDR3 spans 13 amino acids. The CDR3 loop is CASSASPRDTQYF. The CDR3 DNA sequence: TGTGCCAGCAGCGCTTCCCCTAGGGATACGCAGTATTTT.

The chain uses TRBV15 and TRBJ1-3, with 9 nucleotides matching TRBD1. This CDR3 region has 16 residues. Unmatched junction bases numbered 3, after V lost 1 base and J lost 2 bases. Germline CDR1 and CDR2: LNHNV and YYDKDF (reference sequence). Written as DNA, the CDR3 is TGTGCCACCAGCAGAGCCCGGGACAGGGCTGGAAACACCATATATTTT. Amino acid sequence: CATSRARDRAGNTIYF.

This clone was observed at least ten times. The chain is built from TRBV15 and TRBJ1-6; 10 bases are shared with TRBD1. The CDR3 is 13 residues long. Germline V lookup: CDR1 LNHNV, CDR2 YYDKDF (reference sequence). The V segment lost 8 bases and the J segment 10 bases; nucleotides outside the gene matches: 5. The CDR3, as DNA: TGTGCCACCGGGACAGGGGTTGGGTCACCCCTCCACTTT. Protein: CATGTGVGSPLHF.

V gene TRBV5-1 combines with J gene TRBJ1-2; D perhaps matches TRBD1 (6 bases). Trimming stripped 4 bases from V and 6 bases from J, with 10 bases between. The CDR3 consists of 12 residues. Germline loops: CDR1 SGHRS, CDR2 YFSETQ. In DNA form, the CDR3 reads TGCGCCAGCAGCGCGGACAGAGATGGCTACACCTTC. This translates into CASSADRDGYTF.